The 18 T cell receptor beta chains below were found in one sample sequenced in a study of T cells in localized non-small cell lung cancer. Libraries were prepared by immunoSEQ multiplex PCR; TCRdb keeps only in-frame clonotypes and omits some of them. The table lists about 1,400 clones, about a third of them singletons, with roughly 15% in the top ten. The sample in question was lung tumor tissue, obtained before any cancer treatment. The receptor source for this set is a man aged 40 to 70 with stage II lung adenocarcinoma.

This clone has only a few counts. This chain links TRBV7-6 with TRBJ1-1; D might be TRBD1 (5 bases). The V gene's germline CDR1 is SGHVS and CDR2 FNYEAQ. The germline V and J ends were trimmed by 1 base and 1 base, with 7 bases remaining between them. CDR3 size: 14 residues. The DNA for the CDR3 is TGTGCCAGCAGCTTAGGAGGGGCGAACACTGAAGCTTTCTTT. It translates to CASSLGGANTEAFF.

This clone was observed a few times. The chain combines TRBV11-3 with TRBJ2-1; TRBD1 matches 7 bases. The trim removed 3 bases at V and 5 bases at J, leaving 4 bases unmatched. This CDR3 contains 14 residues. Germline V gene lookup returns CDR1 SGHNT and CDR2 YENEEA. This chain's CDR3 is CASSLGTVNNEQFF. Here the CDR3 DNA reads TGTGCCAGCAGCTTGGGGACAGTTAACAATGAGCAGTTCTTC.

The genes are TRBV30 and TRBJ1-2; the D gene is possibly TRBD1 (5 bases). Germline values: CDR1 GTSNPN, CDR2 SVGIG (reference sequence). The CDR3 loop spans 13 amino acids. The V end lost 5 bases, the J end lost 4 bases, and 14 bases lay between the germline ends. CDR3 in amino acids: CAWAPGPRYGYTF. CDR3 sequence (DNA): TGTGCCTGGGCACCGGGACCTCGCTATGGCTACACCTTC.

In its sample, this clone ranks as medium-sized. This chain connects TRBV11-3 to TRBJ1-2; TRBD1 is a possible D gene (5 bases). The ends were cut back, 3 bases at V and 2 bases at J, with 13 bases in the middle. This CDR3 spans 15 amino acids. CDR1 and CDR2 from the germline V gene are SGHNT and YENEEA. The CDR3 DNA reads as TGTGCCAGCAGCTTCAGGGACGGAGGCAACTATGGCTACACCTTC. Translation: CASSFRDGGNYGYTF.

Here the CDR3 reads CASSPDRLNTGELFF. CDR3 sequence (DNA): TGTGCCAGCTCACCGGACCGGTTGAACACCGGGGAGCTGTTTTTT. V is TRBV18 and J is TRBJ2-2; D is undetermined. This CDR3 comprises 15 residues. CDR1 and CDR2 from the germline V gene are KGHSH and LQKENI. The V and J ends lost 3 bases and 1 base respectively, with 9 bases between them.

By sample share, this clone is medium-sized. The chain combines TRBV11-3 with TRBJ1-3; D remains unclear. The CDR3 has 14 residues. Germline lookup yields CDR1 SGHNT and CDR2 YENEEA. Trimming removed 2 bases at V and 0 bases at J, with 5 bases between. In nucleotides, the CDR3 is TGTGCCAGCAGCTTAAGTTTCTCTGGAAACACCATATATTTT. The encoded protein is CASSLSFSGNTIYF.

This clone was found a few times. This sequence joins TRBV11-3 and TRBJ1-5; D is unclear. Trimming removed 5 bases from V and 0 bases from J, with 8 bases in between. The CDR3 has 14 residues. Germline-derived CDR1 and CDR2 are SGHNT and YENEEA. CDR3 region: CASSRGDSNQPQHF. The CDR3 DNA reads TGTGCCAGCAGCCGTGGGGATAGCAATCAGCCCCAGCATTTT.

V usage is TRBV9 and J usage is TRBJ1-2; D may be TRBD1 (6 bases). Germline V gene data show CDR1 as SGDLS and CDR2 as YYNGEE. V was shortened by 3 bases and J by 4 bases, with 10 bases between the two germline ends. CDR3 length equals 13 residues. The CDR3 region has the DNA TGTGCCAGCAGCGCCGGACAGCCCTATGGCTACACCTTC. Residues: CASSAGQPYGYTF.

This clone has a handful of counts. Other DNA sequences in this specimen translate into the identical CDR3. This rearrangement joins TRBV11-3 to TRBJ2-7, with 7 positions matching TRBD1. The germline CDR1 and CDR2 sequences are SGHNT and YENEEA. V trimming: 5 bases; J trimming: 0 bases; junction bases outside the gene matches: 4. The CDR3 covers 14 residues. In DNA, the CDR3 is TGTGCCAGCAGCCTCGACAGGGTCTCCTACGAGCAGTACTTC. As protein: CASSLDRVSYEQYF.

CDR3 protein: CASSVDRLPNTQFF. CDR3 coding DNA: TGTGCCAGCAGCGTAGATCGGCTGCCAAATACCCAGTTCTTC. V is TRBV9 and J is TRBJ2-1, with no clear D. The germline CDR1 and CDR2 sequences are SGDLS and YYNGEE. The V and J ends lost 0 bases and 13 bases respectively, with 17 bases between them. The CDR3 runs 14 residues.

This clone was found a few times. This rearrangement joins TRBV25-1 to TRBJ2-7; 9 nucleotides line up with TRBD1. This CDR3 is 14 amino acids long. J gave up 2 bases and V 4 bases, and 3 bases lay outside the gene matches. Looked up from germline, CDR1 is MGHDK and CDR2 is SYGVNS. In DNA form, the CDR3 reads TGTGCCAGCAGTGCCGGGACAGGGCCCTACGAGCAGTACTTC. Translating gives CASSAGTGPYEQYF.

This clone has a handful of counts. This chain links TRBV6-1 with TRBJ1-1, with TRBD1 matching 8 bases. Germline loops: CDR1 MNHNS, CDR2 SASEGT. J lost 1 base, V lost 1 base, and 2 bases had no gene match. The CDR3 sequence is 15 residues long. Here the CDR3 reads CASSEGGTGNTEAFF. The CDR3 nucleotides read TGTGCCAGCAGTGAAGGGGGGACAGGGAACACTGAAGCTTTCTTT.

This clone was seen a single time. CDR3 amino acids: CASGLVLPGRVYEKLFF. Written as DNA, the CDR3 is TGTGCTAGTGGTTTGGTCCTCCCAGGCAGGGTATACGAAAAACTGTTTTTT. The V call is TRBV12-5, the J call TRBJ1-4; maybe TRBD1 (5 bases). The germline V gene encodes CDR1 LGHNT and CDR2 FRNRAP. This CDR3 spans 17 amino acids. The V end was cut by 0 bases, the J end by 8 bases, with 19 bases between.

Comment on this clone: A junction end diverges from the germline sequence, so it may reflect a read error. This chain joins TRBV23-1 and TRBJ1-3; a weak D match, TRBD1 (6 bases). TRBV23-1 is identified as an open reading frame with a role that is uncertain. The CDR3 totals 15 residues. CDR3 protein: CASSQKQGGGDTIYF. CDR3 bases: TGCGCCAGCAGCCAAAAACAGGGTGGTGGAGACACCATATATTTT.

The chain couples TRBV29-1 to TRBJ2-2; perhaps TRBD2 as D (6 bases). There are 13 residues in the CDR3. Per the germline V gene, CDR1 is SQVTM and CDR2 is ANQGSEA. Trimming removed 4 bases at V and 5 bases at J, with 11 bases between. DNA of the CDR3: TGCAGCGTTGCGCTAGCGATAACCGGGGAGCTGTTTTTT. Translating it yields CSVALAITGELFF.

This clone was observed a few times. The rearrangement uses TRBV11-3 and TRBJ1-1; weak D call: TRBD1 (5 bases). The germline V and J ends were trimmed by 5 bases and 2 bases, with 21 bases remaining between them. This CDR3 comprises 17 residues. The germline gives CDR1 SGHNT, CDR2 YENEEA. The CDR3 nucleotides read TGTGCCAGCAGCCCACCGGATCGGGACCTTAGTAACACTGAAGCTTTCTTT. Translation: CASSPPDRDLSNTEAFF.

The gene calls are TRBV10-3 and TRBJ2-2; D may match TRBD1 or TRBD2 (6 bases each). The V end lost 2 bases, the J end lost 6 bases, and 13 bases lay between the germline ends. CDR3 length equals 15 residues. Germline V gene data show CDR1 as ENHRY and CDR2 as SYGVKD. The CDR3 nucleotides read TGTGCCATCAGTGAGGGGAGGACAGTCGCCGGGGAGCTGTTTTTT. This codes for CAISEGRTVAGELFF.

This clone was counted a few times. The chain joins TRBV30 to TRBJ2-6, with 10 positions matching TRBD1. The CDR3 is 16 amino acids. CDR1 GTSNPN and CDR2 SVGIG come from the germline V gene (reference sequence). V was clipped by 2 bases and J by 1 base; unmatched bases: 2. CDR3 loop: CAWSRTGGSGANVLTF. In nucleotides, the CDR3 is TGTGCCTGGAGTCGGACAGGGGGTTCTGGGGCCAACGTCCTGACTTTC.